Listed here are 28 T cell receptor beta chains from one sample, sequenced in a study of blood T cell repertoires in COVID-19 (TCRdb year 2020). Preparation of the library involved the immunoSEQ multiplex PCR assay. TCRdb obtained this table from immuneACCESS and retained in-frame rearrangements with V and J assigned. These tables miss some clones; where compared with another copy, unresolved V genes account for less than half of the shortfall, and the remainder is unexplained. Counted in this sample were approximately 280,000 clones; around 86% of them appeared once. Over 2% of the sample goes to the ten largest clones. Material: peripheral blood. Source of these receptors: a woman under 40 who had recovered from COVID-19.

The rearrangement links TRBV11-2 to TRBJ1-6; no clear D. CDR1 and CDR2 from the germline V gene are SGHAT and FQNNGV. Trimming took off 5 bases at V and 14 bases at J, with 22 bases between the two ends. This CDR3 contains 15 residues. CDR3 bases: TGTGCCAGCAGCCTCGATTGGCCTGGTTTGGGAGCCCTCCACTTT. Translation: CASSLDWPGLGALHF.

The J gene is TRBJ1-2, the V gene TRBV6-6; D remains unclear. Germline V gene data show CDR1 as MNHNY and CDR2 as SVGAGI (reference sequence). The CDR3 loop spans 14 amino acids. Trimming left V 7 bases short and J 1 base short, with 13 bases between. This CDR3 reads CASILARGNYGYTF. The CDR3 coding sequence is TGTGCCAGCATCCTTGCCCGGGGTAACTATGGCTACACCTTC.

The CDR3 loop is CASSQEARSTDTQYF. Written as DNA, the CDR3 is TGCGCCAGCAGCCAAGAGGCCAGAAGCACAGATACGCAGTATTTT. V is TRBV4-1 and J is TRBJ2-3; unclear D gene. The V gene lost 0 bases and the J gene lost 0 bases, with 7 bases spanning the gap. From germline, CDR1 is MGHRA and CDR2 YSYEKL. This CDR3 spans 15 amino acids.

This chain uses TRBV27 with TRBJ2-5; TRBD2 might be the D (6 bases). V was pared by 3 bases and J by 5 bases, with 13 bases between. CDR1 and CDR2 (germline): MNHEY, SMNVEV (reference sequence). The CDR3 extends over 14 amino acids. In DNA, the CDR3 is TGTGCCAGCAGTTTTGCGGGGTCGGGGGAGACCCAGTACTTC. The encoded protein is CASSFAGSGETQYF.

This clone came up a few times. The genes are TRBV19 and TRBJ1-5; perhaps TRBD1 as D (5 bases). CDR3 length: 14 residues. The V gene lost 2 bases and the J gene lost 4 bases, with 9 bases spanning the gap. Looked up from germline, CDR1 is LNHDA and CDR2 is SQIVND (reference sequence). The CDR3 DNA reads as TGTGCCAGTAGTATATTGTCAGGGAATCAGCCCCAGCATTTT. This encodes CASSILSGNQPQHF.

The rearrangement uses TRBV2 and TRBJ2-5; TRBD2 matches at 9 bases. The germline V gene has CDR1 SNHLY and CDR2 FYNNEI. J gave up 5 bases and V 3 bases, and 10 bases lay outside the gene matches. The CDR3 contains 16 residues. CDR3 bases: TGTGCCAGCAGTGATCCCGCGGGGGGGCTCAGTGAGACCCAGTACTTC. Residues: CASSDPAGGLSETQYF.

This clone was counted only a few times. This sample also contains other DNA sequences that code for the same CDR3. This rearrangement joins TRBV3-1 (or the pseudogene TRBV3-2) to TRBJ1-3; possible D gene TRBD1, 6 bases. CDR1 is LGHDT and CDR2 is YNNKEL in the germline V gene (reference sequence). The CDR3 is made up of 14 amino acids. Trimming cost V 3 bases and J 4 bases, with 10 bases left between them. CDR3 sequence reads: CASSHRGPGNTIYF. In DNA, the CDR3 is TGTGCCAGCAGCCACAGGGGCCCAGGAAACACCATATATTTT.

This chain links TRBV2 with TRBJ1-2, with D possibly TRBD1 on 6 matching bases. Trimming cost V 5 bases and J 8 bases, with 18 bases left between them. Germline V lookup: CDR1 SNHLY, CDR2 FYNNEI. The CDR3 sequence is 14 residues long. The CDR3: CASSREQGIEGYTF. The CDR3 DNA sequence: TGTGCCAGCAGTAGGGAACAGGGTATAGAGGGCTACACCTTC. Looking up the rest from reference TRBV2 and TRBJ1-2 gives the full variable domain: EPEVTQTPSHQVTQMGQEVILRCVPISNHLYFYWYRQILGQKVEFLVSFYNNEISEKSEIFDDQFSVERPDGSNFTLKIRSTKLEDSAMYFCASSREQGIEGYTFGSGTRLTVV.

The chain combines TRBV28 with TRBJ1-2; D ambiguous. The CDR3 length is 12 residues. Per the germline V gene, CDR1 is MDHEN and CDR2 is SYDVKM. The V gene lost 6 bases and the J gene lost 4 bases, with 9 bases spanning the gap. Written as DNA, the CDR3 is TGTGCCAGCAGCTCGTCTACCTATGGCTACACCTTC. Translation gives CASSSSTYGYTF.

The chain links TRBV6-5 to TRBJ1-6; 9 bases match TRBD1. Germline-derived CDR1 and CDR2 are MNHEY and SVGAGI. V lost 8 bases, J lost 7 bases, and 6 bases stayed unmatched. The CDR3 totals 14 residues. The CDR3 bases are TGTGCCAGCGGGAGGGACAGGGAGAATTCACCCCTCCACTTT. It specifies CASGRDRENSPLHF.

The rearrangement joins TRBV27 to TRBJ2-1, with 11 bases that match TRBD2. Germline loops: CDR1 MNHEY, CDR2 SMNVEV (reference sequence). Trimming cost V 6 bases and J 1 base; bases outside gene matches: 17. The CDR3 is 20 residues long. The chain's CDR3 is CASRKTSGVSNFRSYNEQFF. The CDR3 DNA sequence: TGTGCCAGCAGGAAGACTAGCGGGGTCAGTAATTTTAGGTCCTACAATGAGCAGTTCTTC.

The V gene is TRBV20-1, the J gene TRBJ2-3; 13 bases fit TRBD2. Germline CDR1 reads DFQATT; CDR2 reads SNEGSKA (reference sequence). CDR3 size: 15 residues. V gave up 3 bases and J gave up 6 bases; unmatched junction bases: 6. The CDR3 region has the DNA TGCAGTGCTAGTTCAGGACTAGCGGGAGAGGATACGCAGTATTTT. Encoded protein: CSASSGLAGEDTQYF.

This clone appeared once. The chain couples TRBV15 to TRBJ2-3; 14 nucleotides agree with TRBD2. Germline-derived CDR1 and CDR2 are LNHNV and YYDKDF (reference sequence). CDR3 length: 17 amino acids. The ends lost 4 bases at V and 1 base at J; junction bases unmatched: 4. CDR3 in DNA: TGTGCCACCAGCAATCCGGGACTAGCGGGGGGCACAGATACGCAGTATTTT. Its protein is CATSNPGLAGGTDTQYF.

The chain joins TRBV3-1 (or the pseudogene TRBV3-2) to TRBJ2-7, with TRBD2 matching over 7 bases. V was pared by 1 base and J by 3 bases, with 9 bases of the junction left unmatched. CDR3 length: 16 amino acids. CDR1 is LGHDT, CDR2 YNNKEL, per germline (reference sequence). CDR3 region: CASSQVGSERGYEQYF. CDR3 in DNA: TGTGCCAGCAGCCAAGTAGGTTCGGAGCGGGGCTACGAGCAGTACTTC.

About this clone: The identical CDR3 is also encoded by other nucleotide sequences in the sample. The rearrangement uses TRBV6-5 and TRBJ1-2; 7 positions match TRBD1. V lost 0 bases, J lost 5 bases, and 0 bases stayed unmatched. This CDR3 comprises 13 residues. Germline V gene sequence: CDR1 MNHEY, CDR2 SVGAGI. CDR3 in DNA: TGTGCCAGCAGTTACTCGACAGGGTATGGCTACACCTTC. This translates into CASSYSTGYGYTF.

The gene calls are TRBV4-1 and TRBJ2-2; TRBD2 agrees at 13 bases. This CDR3 comprises 17 residues. After removal of 4 bases from V and 4 bases from J, the junction contained 6 bases not matched to a gene. Germline lookup yields CDR1 MGHRA and CDR2 YSYEKL. CDR3 in amino acids: CASSRPRTSGGTGELFF. CDR3 nucleotides: TGCGCCAGCAGCCGCCCTCGGACTAGCGGGGGCACCGGGGAGCTGTTTTTT.

The genes are TRBV4-1 and TRBJ2-7; a possible D gene is TRBD2 (5 bases). The germline V gene encodes CDR1 MGHRA and CDR2 YSYEKL. V lost 0 bases and J lost 4, with 13 bases in between. This CDR3 is 15 amino acids long. The CDR3 DNA reads TGCGCCAGCAGCCAAGAAACAAGCAGAGGGTACGAGCAGTACTTC. Its protein is CASSQETSRGYEQYF.

The table lists this clone with a count of one. The V gene is TRBV10-3, the J gene TRBJ2-7; TRBD2 aligns across 8 bases. V was clipped by 6 bases and J by 2 bases; unmatched bases: 6. Germline CDR1 and CDR2: ENHRY and SYGVKD. The CDR3 has 14 amino acids. This CDR3 reads CAISPGGLTYEQYF. The CDR3 DNA reads TGTGCCATCAGCCCGGGGGGGCTTACCTACGAGCAGTACTTC.

The rearrangement joins TRBV5-1 to TRBJ1-4; possible D gene TRBD1, 5 bases. The CDR3 length is 14 residues. The V end lost 4 bases, the J end lost 6 bases, and 13 bases lay between the germline ends. Germline V gene sequence: CDR1 SGHRS, CDR2 YFSETQ. CDR3 sequence: CASSPGTVDEKLFF. The CDR3 DNA follows: TGCGCCAGCAGCCCCGGGACTGTTGATGAAAAACTGTTTTTT.

The chain couples TRBV5-6 to TRBJ1-6, with 7 bases identical to TRBD1. The ends lost 3 bases at V and 7 bases at J; junction bases unmatched: 7. Germline V CDR1 and CDR2: SGHDT, YYEEEE. The CDR3 loop spans 15 amino acids. The DNA for the CDR3 is TGTGCCAGCAGCTCATACAGGGGATCCAATTCACCCCTCCACTTT. Its protein is CASSSYRGSNSPLHF.

The gene calls are TRBV7-2 and TRBJ2-1; weak D call: TRBD2 (5 bases). Trimming stripped 2 bases from V and 6 bases from J, with 8 bases between. In germline, CDR1 is SGHTA, CDR2 FQGNSA. This CDR3 is 13 amino acids long. The CDR3 DNA is TGTGCCAGCAGCTTACAGGCGGGCAATGAGCAGTTCTTC. This gives the protein CASSLQAGNEQFF.

V gene TRBV10-3 combines with J gene TRBJ2-1, with 7 bases identical to TRBD2. The germline V gene has CDR1 ENHRY and CDR2 SYGVKD. CDR3 length: 16 amino acids. Unmatched junction bases numbered 9, after V lost 7 bases and J lost 0 bases. This chain's CDR3 is CAITSGDTSSYNEQFF. For the CDR3, the DNA is TGTGCCATCACTAGCGGCGACACAAGCTCCTACAATGAGCAGTTCTTC.

This clone was seen more than once but under ten times. The V gene is TRBV3-1 (or the pseudogene TRBV3-2), the J gene TRBJ1-6; 7 nucleotides line up with TRBD1. This CDR3 has 16 amino acids. V was pared by 4 bases and J by 5 bases, with 8 bases of the junction left unmatched. Germline V gives CDR1 LGHDT, CDR2 YNNKEL (reference sequence). CDR3 bases: TGTGCCAGCAGCCTGGGACAGAGTAATAATAATTCACCCCTCCACTTT. Its translation is CASSLGQSNNNSPLHF.

The V gene is TRBV6-5, the J gene TRBJ2-7; unclear D gene. With 1 base removed from V and 0 bases from J, the gap between germline ends came to 7 bases. The CDR3 extends over 14 amino acids. The germline CDR1 and CDR2 sequences are MNHEY and SVGAGI. CDR3 sequence (DNA): TGTGCCAGCAGTTACTTTTCTCCCTCCTACGAGCAGTACTTC. Protein: CASSYFSPSYEQYF.

The chain has TRBV5-4 and TRBJ2-5; TRBD2 aligns across 8 bases. Germline loops: CDR1 SGHNT, CDR2 YYREEE (reference sequence). V gave up 1 base and J gave up 5 bases; unmatched junction bases: 4. The CDR3 spans 14 residues. The CDR3 is CASSLRGGWETQYF. The DNA of the CDR3 is TGTGCCAGCAGCTTGCGGGGGGGCTGGGAGACCCAGTACTTC.

This clone has a single count. V gene TRBV5-8 combines with J gene TRBJ2-3, with D possibly TRBD2 on 5 matching bases. The V and J ends lost 2 bases and 8 bases respectively, with 9 bases between them. Germline CDR1 reads SGHTS; CDR2 reads YDEGEE. This CDR3 has 12 residues. The CDR3 loop is CASSFEAGTQYF. The DNA for the CDR3 is TGTGCCAGCAGCTTCGAGGCGGGTACGCAGTATTTT.

The chain uses TRBV25-1 and TRBJ2-2; the D is unclear. This CDR3 region has 13 residues. Germline CDR1 MGHDK, CDR2 SYGVNS. Between the trimmed V and J ends, which lost 3 bases and 7 bases, there was a span of 9 bases. The CDR3 DNA reads TGTGCCAGCAGTGAGTCTGACATCGGGGAGCTGTTTTTT. Its protein product is CASSESDIGELFF.

V usage is TRBV19 and J usage is TRBJ2-7, with 9 bases that match TRBD1. The J segment lost 3 bases and the V segment lost 7 bases, leaving 7 bases of the junction unmatched. Germline-derived CDR1 and CDR2 are LNHDA and SQIVND (reference sequence). The length of the CDR3 is 14 residues. The CDR3 DNA reads as TGTGCCAGTACCGACGGGACAGGGCGCTACGAGCAGTACTTC. Its translation is CASTDGTGRYEQYF.